This T cell receptor (beta chain) derives from a study of T cells of healthy individuals. Ten or more counts support this clonotype. The CDR3 is 11 residues long. V was shortened by 7 bases and J by 9 bases, with 13 bases between the two germline ends. CDR1 and CDR2 from the germline V gene are SQVTM and ANQGSEA. A single record per CDR3 protein comes from TCRdb applying MiXCR to the 5' RACE reads. Here the sample spans about 96,000 distinct CDR3 sequences, 15% to 20% being singletons. This receptor was identified in a human donor in good health. The chain is built from TRBV29-1 and TRBJ2-1; maybe TRBD2 (5 bases). The CDR3 nucleotides read TGCAGCGGGACGGGGTGGAGTGAGCAGTTCTTC. Its protein product is CSGTGWSEQFF.